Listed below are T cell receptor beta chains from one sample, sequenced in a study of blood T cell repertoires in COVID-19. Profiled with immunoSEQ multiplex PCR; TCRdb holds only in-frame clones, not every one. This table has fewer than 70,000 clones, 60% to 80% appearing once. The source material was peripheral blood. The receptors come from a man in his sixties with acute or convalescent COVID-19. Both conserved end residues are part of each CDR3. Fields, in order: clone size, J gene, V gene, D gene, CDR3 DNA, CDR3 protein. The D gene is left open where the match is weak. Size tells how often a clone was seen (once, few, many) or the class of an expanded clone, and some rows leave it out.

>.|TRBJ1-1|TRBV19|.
TGTGCCAGTATCAAACGTAGGGGTAACACTGAAGCTTTCTTT
CASIKRRGNTEAFF
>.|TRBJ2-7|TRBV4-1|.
TGCGCCAGCAGCCCTTCGGGAACCTACGAGCAGTACTTC
CASSPSGTYEQYF
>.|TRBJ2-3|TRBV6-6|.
TGTGCCAGCAAGAGACTAGGATCTCCTAGCACAGATACGCAGTATTTT
CASKRLGSPSTDTQYF
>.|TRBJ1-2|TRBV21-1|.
TGTGCCAGCAGCAAAGGAGGGGGCAGGGGCGTAAACTATGGCTACACCTTC
CASSKGGGRGVNYGYTF
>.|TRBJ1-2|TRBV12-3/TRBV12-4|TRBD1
TGTGCCAGCAGTCGGCAGGGGGGATATGGCTACACCTTC
CASSRQGGYGYTF
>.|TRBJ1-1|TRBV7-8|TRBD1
TGTGCCAGCAGCTCCGACAGGGAAGGGGGAACTGAAGCTTTCTTT
CASSSDREGGTEAFF
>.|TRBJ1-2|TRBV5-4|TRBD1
TGTGCCAGCAGCTTGGAACGGGACAGATGGTATGGCTACACCTTC
CASSLERDRWYGYTF
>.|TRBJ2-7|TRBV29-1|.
TGCAGCGTCGCCCTGCGGGGAGACTCCTACGAGCAGTACTTC
CSVALRGDSYEQYF
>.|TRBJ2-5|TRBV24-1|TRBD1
TGTGCCACCAGTGCAATCGACAGGGGGAAGGAGACCCAGTACTTC
CATSAIDRGKETQYF
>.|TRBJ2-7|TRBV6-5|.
TGTGCCAGCAGTTACTCGGCAGGGGGGTACGAGCAGTACTTC
CASSYSAGGYEQYF
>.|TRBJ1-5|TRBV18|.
TGTGCCAGCTCACCATCCGGGAACAATCAGCCCCAGCATTTT
CASSPSGNNQPQHF
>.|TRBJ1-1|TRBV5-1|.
TGCGCCAGCAGCCAGACCTCGGGGAACACTGAAGCTTTCTTT
CASSQTSGNTEAFF
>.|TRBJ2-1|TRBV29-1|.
TGCAGCGTTCCGGGTGGAGATGAGCAGTTCTTC
CSVPGGDEQFF
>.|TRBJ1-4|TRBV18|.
TGTGCCAGCTCGTTCGACTCCGCAGGGGATGAAAAACTGTTTTTT
CASSFDSAGDEKLFF
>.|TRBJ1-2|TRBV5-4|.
TGTGCCAGCAGCTTGGCCGGGGTCGGCTATGGCTACACCTTC
CASSLAGVGYGYTF
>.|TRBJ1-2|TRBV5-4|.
TGTGCCAGCAGCCCAGACAGTGCCCAAGTCTATGGCTACACCTTC
CASSPDSAQVYGYTF
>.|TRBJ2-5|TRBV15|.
TGTGCCACCAGCAGAGGGGGGGAGTGGGAGACCCAGTACTTC
CATSRGGEWETQYF
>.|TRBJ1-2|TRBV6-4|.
TGTGCCAGCAGTGACGGGCCGCATCAAGGCTACACCTTC
CASSDGPHQGYTF
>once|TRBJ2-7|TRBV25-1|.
TGTGCCAGCAGTGAATGGGGCAGATCCTACGAGCAGTACTTC
CASSEWGRSYEQYF
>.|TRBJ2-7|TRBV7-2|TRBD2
TGTGCCAGCAGCTTAGCGCCTAGCGGCGGCGAGCAGTACTTC
CASSLAPSGGEQYF
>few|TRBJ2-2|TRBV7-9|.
TGTGCCAGCAGCTTAGTAGGGGCCGTGACCGGGGAGCTGTTTTTT
CASSLVGAVTGELFF
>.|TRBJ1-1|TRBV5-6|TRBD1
TGTGCCAGCAGCTTGGGGTGGACAGGGGAGACTGAAGCTTTCTTT
CASSLGWTGETEAFF
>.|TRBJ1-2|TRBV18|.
TGTGCCAGCTCACCACCGACACGAGATGGCTACACCTTC
CASSPPTRDGYTF
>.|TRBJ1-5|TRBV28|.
TGTGCCTCCAGAGGGGGTTGGAGTCAGCCCCAGCATTTT
CASRGGWSQPQHF
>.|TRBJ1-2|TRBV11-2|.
TGTGCCAGCAGCATACTAGGGTCCCCCCCGGGTGGCTACACCTTC
CASSILGSPPGGYTF
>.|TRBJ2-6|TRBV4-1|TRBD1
TGCGCCAGCAGCCTAGGACAGGGGACTGGGGCCAACGTCCTGACTTTC
CASSLGQGTGANVLTF
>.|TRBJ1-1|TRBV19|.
TGTGCCAGTAGCGTAGGTGGAGACGCTGAAGCTTTCTTT
CASSVGGDAEAFF
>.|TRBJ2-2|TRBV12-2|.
TGTGCAAGTCGCCCCAGTGTACCCCTGAACACCGGGGAGCTGTTTTTT
CASRPSVPLNTGELFF
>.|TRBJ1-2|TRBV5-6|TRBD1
TGTGCCAGCAGCTTTACGACAGGGGCCTCGCGGGGCTACACCTTC
CASSFTTGASRGYTF
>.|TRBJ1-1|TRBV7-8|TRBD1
TGTGCCAGCAGCTCTAGGCCCCTGGACAGGGGGCACACTGAAGCTTTCTTT
CASSSRPLDRGHTEAFF
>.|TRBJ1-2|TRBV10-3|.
TGTGCCATCAAAAGGGAGCTGGGAGACTATGGCTACACCTTC
CAIKRELGDYGYTF
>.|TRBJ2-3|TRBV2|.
TGTGCCAGCACTTTCCCGGGAACAGATACGCAGTATTTT
CASTFPGTDTQYF